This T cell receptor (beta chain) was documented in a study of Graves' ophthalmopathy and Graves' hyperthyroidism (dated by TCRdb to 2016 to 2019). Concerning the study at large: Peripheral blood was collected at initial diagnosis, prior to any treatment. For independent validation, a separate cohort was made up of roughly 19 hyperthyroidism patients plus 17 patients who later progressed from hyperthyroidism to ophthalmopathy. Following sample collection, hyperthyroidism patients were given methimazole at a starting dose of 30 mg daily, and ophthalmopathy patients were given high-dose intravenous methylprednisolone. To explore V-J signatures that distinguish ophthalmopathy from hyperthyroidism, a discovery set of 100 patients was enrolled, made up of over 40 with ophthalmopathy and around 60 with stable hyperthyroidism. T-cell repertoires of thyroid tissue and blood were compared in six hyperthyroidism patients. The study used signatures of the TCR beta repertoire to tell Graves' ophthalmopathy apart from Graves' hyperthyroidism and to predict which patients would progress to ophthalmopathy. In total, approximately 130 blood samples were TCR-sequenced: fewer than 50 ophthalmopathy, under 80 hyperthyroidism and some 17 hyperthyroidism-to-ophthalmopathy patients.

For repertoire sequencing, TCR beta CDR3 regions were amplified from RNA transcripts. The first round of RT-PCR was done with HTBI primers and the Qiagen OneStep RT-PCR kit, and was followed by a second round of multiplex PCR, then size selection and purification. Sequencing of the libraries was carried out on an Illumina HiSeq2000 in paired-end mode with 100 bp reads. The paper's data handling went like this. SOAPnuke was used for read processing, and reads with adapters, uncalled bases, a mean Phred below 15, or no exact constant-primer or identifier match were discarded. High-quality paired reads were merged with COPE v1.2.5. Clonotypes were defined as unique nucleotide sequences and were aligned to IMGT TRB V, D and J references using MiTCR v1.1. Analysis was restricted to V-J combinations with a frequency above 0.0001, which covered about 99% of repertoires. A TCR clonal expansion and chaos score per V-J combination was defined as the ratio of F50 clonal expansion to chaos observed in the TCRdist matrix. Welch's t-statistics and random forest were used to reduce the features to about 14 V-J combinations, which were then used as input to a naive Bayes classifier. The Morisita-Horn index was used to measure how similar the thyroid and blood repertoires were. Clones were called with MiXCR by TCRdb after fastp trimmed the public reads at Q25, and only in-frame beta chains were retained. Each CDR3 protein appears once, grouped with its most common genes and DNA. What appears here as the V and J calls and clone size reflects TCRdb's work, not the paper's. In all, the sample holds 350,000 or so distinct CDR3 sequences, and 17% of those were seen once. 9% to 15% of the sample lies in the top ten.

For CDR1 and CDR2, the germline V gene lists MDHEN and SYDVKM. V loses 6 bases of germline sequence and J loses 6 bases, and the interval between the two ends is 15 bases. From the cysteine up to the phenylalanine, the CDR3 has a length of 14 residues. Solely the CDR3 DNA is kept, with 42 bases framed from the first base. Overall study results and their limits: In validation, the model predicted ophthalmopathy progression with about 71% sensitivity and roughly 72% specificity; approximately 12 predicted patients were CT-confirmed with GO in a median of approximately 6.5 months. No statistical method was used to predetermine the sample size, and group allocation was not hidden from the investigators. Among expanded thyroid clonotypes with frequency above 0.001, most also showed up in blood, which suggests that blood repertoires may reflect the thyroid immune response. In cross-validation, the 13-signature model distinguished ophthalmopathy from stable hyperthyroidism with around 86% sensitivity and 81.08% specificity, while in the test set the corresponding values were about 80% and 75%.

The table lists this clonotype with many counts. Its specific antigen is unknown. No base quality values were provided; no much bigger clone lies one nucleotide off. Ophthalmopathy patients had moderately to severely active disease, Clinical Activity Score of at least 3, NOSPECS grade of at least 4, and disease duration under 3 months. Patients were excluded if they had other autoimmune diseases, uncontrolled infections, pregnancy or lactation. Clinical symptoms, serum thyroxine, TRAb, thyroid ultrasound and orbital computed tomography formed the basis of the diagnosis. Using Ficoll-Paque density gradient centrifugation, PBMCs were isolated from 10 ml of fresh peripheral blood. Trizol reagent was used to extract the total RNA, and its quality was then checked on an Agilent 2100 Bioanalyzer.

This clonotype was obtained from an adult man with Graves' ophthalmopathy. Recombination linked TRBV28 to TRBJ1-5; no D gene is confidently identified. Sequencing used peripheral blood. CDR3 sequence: CASRATRPRQPQHF. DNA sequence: TGTGCCAGCAGGGCTACAAGGCCCCGTCAGCCCCAGCATTTT.